What follows is one TCR beta chain and its context. Its antigen is unidentified. Using immunoSEQ multiplex PCR, the repertoire was profiled, and TCRdb retains in-frame clones only, with some absent. The sample lists 150,000 to 200,000 clones, roughly 90% occurring once. These data belong to a study of T cell responses to AZD1222 COVID-19 vaccine. Study outcomes and limitations: Only 5 or 6 people who got AZD1222 tested seropositive at baseline.

This CDR3 has 15 residues. The germline V gene encodes CDR1 SNHLY and CDR2 FYNNEI. Trimming left V 8 bases short and J 2 bases short, with 19 bases between. This specimen consisted of peripheral blood, obtained on day 0 of AZD1222 vaccination. The chain employs TRBV2 and TRBJ2-7; D may be TRBD1 (6 bases). This receptor was identified in an adult in good health. CDR3 residues: CASSSRARGPYEQYF. In nucleotides, the CDR3 is TGTGCCAGCTCCTCCCGGGCCAGGGGCCCCTACGAGCAGTACTTC.